This T cell receptor beta chain stems from a study of blood T cell repertoires in COVID-19. CDR1 and CDR2 from the germline V gene are SNHLY and FYNNEI. Unmatched junction bases numbered 4, after V lost 5 bases and J lost 4 bases. This CDR3 comprises 14 residues. Original processing notes: Reference gene primer amplification yielded estimated nucleated cell counts. Libraries were prepared by immunoSEQ multiplex PCR; TCRdb keeps only in-frame clonotypes and omits some of them. That table furnishes V, J and clone size, whereas the DNA furnished D and trimming. Among fewer than 350,000 clones listed, roughly 86% were seen once.

The gene calls are TRBV2 and TRBJ1-2, with 10 bases lining up with TRBD1. The receptor's source is a woman aged 25 to 39 who had recovered from COVID-19. The sequencing input was peripheral blood. Here the CDR3 DNA reads TGTGCCAGCAGTCGGGACAGGGGAGCCTATGGCTACACCTTC. This translates into CASSRDRGAYGYTF.